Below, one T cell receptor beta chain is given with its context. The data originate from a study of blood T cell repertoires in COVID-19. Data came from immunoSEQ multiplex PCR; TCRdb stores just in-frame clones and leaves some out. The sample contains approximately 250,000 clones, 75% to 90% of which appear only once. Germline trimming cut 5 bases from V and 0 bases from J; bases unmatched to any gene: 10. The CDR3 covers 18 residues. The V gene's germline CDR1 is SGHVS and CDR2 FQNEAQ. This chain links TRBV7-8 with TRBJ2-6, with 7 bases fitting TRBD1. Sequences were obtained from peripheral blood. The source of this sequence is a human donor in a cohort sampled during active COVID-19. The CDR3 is CASSNQQGLFSGANVLTF. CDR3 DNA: TGTGCCAGCAGCAACCAACAGGGGCTCTTCTCTGGGGCCAACGTCCTGACTTTC.